The 22 T cell receptor beta chains presented below share a single source sample, sequenced in a study of blood T cell repertoires in COVID-19. The repertoire was sequenced with immunoSEQ multiplex PCR; TCRdb's copy has only in-frame clones and lacks some. The repertoire includes 500,000 to 600,000 clones, roughly 89% of them detected once, and around 8% sits in the top ten. Sequencing was done on a sample of peripheral blood. The receptors stem from a woman between 45 and 60 years old with COVID-19, enrolled during active disease.

The rearrangement joins TRBV10-3 to TRBJ2-3, with D maybe TRBD1 (6 bases). This CDR3 comprises 14 residues. V gave up 9 bases and J gave up 1 base, with 14 bases separating them. Germline V gene lookup returns CDR1 ENHRY and CDR2 SYGVKD. The CDR3 reads CAMKQGFGTDTQYF. DNA for the CDR3: TGTGCCATGAAACAGGGATTCGGCACAGATACGCAGTATTTT.

The genes are TRBV7-8 and TRBJ2-5; TRBD2 aligns across 16 bases. The CDR3 sequence is 16 residues long. Trimming at V came to 4 bases and at J to 7 bases, leaving 6 bases not matched to a gene. Looked up from germline, CDR1 is SGHVS and CDR2 is FQNEAQ. The chain's CDR3 is CASSSGTSGGGATQYF. The CDR3 nucleotides are TGTGCCAGCAGCTCCGGGACTAGCGGGGGGGGTGCGACCCAGTACTTC.

V is TRBV4-1 and J is TRBJ1-5; D is undetermined. CDR3 size: 13 residues. Germline assignment: CDR1 MGHRA and CDR2 YSYEKL. Deletions cut 4 bases from V and 6 bases from J, with 10 bases between. The CDR3 region has the DNA TGCGCCAGCAGCCTCTACCTTACTCAGCCCCAGCATTTT. This encodes CASSLYLTQPQHF.

The J gene is TRBJ2-7, the V gene TRBV6-1; TRBD1 matches 7 bases. Germline V gene data show CDR1 as MNHNS and CDR2 as SASEGT. The CDR3 has 14 residues. The V segment lost 2 bases and the J segment 4 bases; nucleotides outside the gene matches: 5. The CDR3 sequence: CASSELNRGYEQYF. The CDR3 DNA follows: TGTGCCAGCAGTGAATTGAACAGGGGATACGAGCAGTACTTC.

The gene calls are TRBV9 and TRBJ2-1, with TRBD1 identical over 9 bases. Germline V gives CDR1 SGDLS, CDR2 YYNGEE. V lost 4 bases and J lost 6; bases outside the gene matches: 5. The CDR3 has 14 residues. In DNA form, the CDR3 reads TGTGCCAGCAGCCCCGGGACAGGGTTCAATGAGCAGTTCTTC. This encodes CASSPGTGFNEQFF.

The chain couples TRBV5-1 to TRBJ1-2, with TRBD1 matching 9 bases. CDR1 and CDR2 (germline): SGHRS, YFSETQ. The CDR3 has 14 amino acids. V lost 1 base and J lost 7; bases outside the gene matches: 5. Here the CDR3 DNA reads TGCGCCAGCAGCTTGAGTCAGGGACAGGGTGGCTACACCTTC. This translates into CASSLSQGQGGYTF.

This rearrangement joins TRBV5-6 to TRBJ2-7; maybe TRBD2 (5 bases). Per germline, CDR1 SGHDT and CDR2 YYEEEE. V lost 0 bases, J lost 6 bases, and 7 bases lay in between. The length of the CDR3 is 12 residues. Here the CDR3 DNA reads TGTGCCAGCAGCTTGGCCGCGGGCGAGCAGTACTTC. Its protein product is CASSLAAGEQYF.

This clone appeared once. The V gene is TRBV6-5, the J gene TRBJ1-2, with 7 bases fitting TRBD1. This CDR3 has 13 amino acids. V lost 6 bases and J lost 5; bases outside the gene matches: 6. Germline loops: CDR1 MNHEY, CDR2 SVGAGI. Written as DNA, the CDR3 is TGTGCCAGCAGGATACAGGGGATGTATGGCTACACCTTC. Translated: CASRIQGMYGYTF.

This sequence joins TRBV6-1 and TRBJ2-5; D call uncertain. The germline V gene has CDR1 MNHNS and CDR2 SASEGT. The CDR3 is 13 amino acids. The V end was cut by 5 bases, the J end by 5 bases, with 12 bases between. The CDR3 reads CASSSGLRETQYF. CDR3 bases: TGTGCCAGCAGTTCCGGGTTACGGGAGACCCAGTACTTC.

About this clone itself: Other nucleotide sequences in the sample specify the same CDR3. J is TRBJ2-5 and V is TRBV19; 7 bases agree with TRBD2. This CDR3 is 15 amino acids long. Trimming took 1 base from V and 0 from J; bases not matched to a gene: 2. CDR1 is LNHDA, CDR2 SQIVND, per germline (reference sequence). The CDR3 is CASSIGGGYQETQYF. CDR3 DNA: TGTGCCAGTAGTATAGGGGGGGGGTACCAAGAGACCCAGTACTTC.

The chain links TRBV27 to TRBJ1-2; unclear D gene. V lost 2 bases and J lost 8, with 12 bases in between. The CDR3 covers 13 residues. Germline V gene data show CDR1 as MNHEY and CDR2 as SMNVEV (reference sequence). The CDR3: CASSLAPSMGYTF. The DNA of the CDR3 is TGTGCCAGCAGTTTAGCCCCCAGTATGGGCTACACCTTC.

V usage is TRBV9 and J usage is TRBJ2-2; 7 positions match TRBD1. CDR1 and CDR2 from the germline V gene are SGDLS and YYNGEE. The CDR3 is 14 amino acids. After removal of 3 bases from V and 5 bases from J, the junction contained 4 bases not matched to a gene. The CDR3 loop reads CASSAYRGTGELFF. The CDR3 bases are TGTGCCAGCAGCGCTTACAGGGGTACCGGGGAGCTGTTTTTT.

J is TRBJ1-2 and V is TRBV30; D remains unclear. The CDR3 contains 12 residues. V was shortened by 5 bases and J by 3 bases, with 10 bases between the two germline ends. CDR1 GTSNPN and CDR2 SVGIG come from the germline V gene (reference sequence). The CDR3 DNA sequence: TGTGCCTGGCATAACGGGGACTATGGCTACACCTTC. This translates into CAWHNGDYGYTF.

This sequence joins TRBV13 and TRBJ2-1; TRBD2 aligns across 11 bases. The V gene end was trimmed by 4 bases and the J gene end by 6 bases; junction bases not matched to a gene: 8. Germline V CDR1 and CDR2: PRHDT, FYEKMQ (reference sequence). There are 16 residues in the CDR3. The CDR3 nucleotides read TGTGCCAGCAGCTCTAGCTATAGCGGGGGGGCCAATGAGCAGTTCTTC. Its protein product is CASSSSYSGGANEQFF.

The rearrangement links TRBV30 to TRBJ2-1; 11 nucleotides match TRBD2. The CDR3 is made up of 16 amino acids. Germline lookup yields CDR1 GTSNPN and CDR2 SVGIG (reference sequence). After removal of 4 bases from V and 10 bases from J, the junction contained 15 bases not matched to a gene. CDR3 region: CAWTGSSGGIPKEQFF. CDR3 coding DNA: TGTGCCTGGACCGGGTCTAGCGGGGGGATCCCCAAGGAGCAGTTCTTC.

The chain couples TRBV6-5 to TRBJ2-7; 7 nucleotides align to TRBD1. The CDR3 consists of 15 residues. With V trimmed by 5 bases and J by 1 base, 8 bases remained unmatched. CDR1 MNHEY and CDR2 SVGAGI come from the germline V gene. CDR3 in amino acids: CASSHGTARSYEQYF. The CDR3 DNA is TGTGCCAGCAGTCACGGGACAGCTAGATCCTACGAGCAGTACTTC.

The chain carries TRBV29-1 and TRBJ1-1, with 9 bases that match TRBD1. Losses at the gene ends were 7 bases for V and 0 bases for J; bases not matched to a gene: 9. The germline V gene encodes CDR1 SQVTM and CDR2 ANQGSEA. The CDR3 has 15 residues. CDR3 region: CSGIRDRALNTEAFF. CDR3 in DNA: TGCAGCGGTATCCGGGACAGGGCTTTGAACACTGAAGCTTTCTTT.

The chain carries TRBV30 and TRBJ1-5; TRBD1 agrees at 10 bases. Germline-derived CDR1 and CDR2 are GTSNPN and SVGIG (reference sequence). There are 15 residues in the CDR3. Trimming removed 1 base from V and 4 bases from J; junction bases left unmatched: 4. The CDR3 sequence: CAWSGDRGPNQPQHF. CDR3 nucleotides: TGTGCCTGGAGTGGGGACAGGGGTCCAAATCAGCCCCAGCATTTT. The whole variable domain, remainder taken from reference TRBV30 and TRBJ1-5, is SQTIHQWPATLVQPVGSPLSLECTVEGTSNPNLYWYRQAAGRGLQLLFYSVGIGQISSEVPQNLSASRPQDRQFILSSKKLLLSDSGFYLCAWSGDRGPNQPQHFGDGTRLSIL.

This rearrangement joins TRBV5-8 to TRBJ1-4, with D possibly TRBD1 on 5 matching bases. The CDR3 is made up of 15 amino acids. The V gene's germline CDR1 is SGHTS and CDR2 YDEGEE. V was cut by 1 base and J by 3 bases, with 10 bases left in between. This chain's CDR3 is CASSLRGMSNEKLFF. CDR3 DNA sequence: TGTGCCAGCAGCTTGCGGGGGATGTCTAATGAAAAACTGTTTTTT.

V usage is TRBV5-6 and J usage is TRBJ2-7; D is possibly TRBD1 (6 bases). CDR3 length: 12 amino acids. Germline CDR1 SGHDT, CDR2 YYEEEE. The V end was cut by 3 bases, the J end by 3 bases, with 7 bases between. CDR3 protein: CASSSGHYEQYF. In DNA form, the CDR3 reads TGTGCCAGCAGCTCGGGACACTACGAGCAGTACTTC.

This chain connects TRBV6-2 or TRBV6-3 to TRBJ1-1, with 7 positions matching TRBD1. J gave up 8 bases and V 4 bases, and 13 bases lay outside the gene matches. The germline V gene has CDR1 MNHEY and CDR2 SVGEGT. The CDR3 runs 15 residues. The CDR3 reads CASSFTSGQRDEAFF. The CDR3 nucleotides read TGTGCCAGCAGTTTCACGTCGGGACAGCGTGACGAAGCTTTCTTT.

This clone has a single count. CDR3 in amino acids: CASSFRTGEAFF. In nucleotides, the CDR3 is TGTGCCAGCAGTTTTCGTACAGGTGAAGCTTTCTTT. The chain carries TRBV27 and TRBJ1-1; TRBD1 might be the D (5 bases). The CDR3 has 12 amino acids. V lost 3 bases, J lost 7 bases, and 9 bases lay in between. Germline V CDR1 and CDR2: MNHEY, SMNVEV (reference sequence).